This T cell receptor beta chain was obtained from a study of blood T cells in healthy people across ages. Study details: Using template switching, researchers captured about one barcoded beta molecule for each two T cells.

Note on this clonotype: Its antigen is currently unknown. This could be a read error, since a much larger clone is one nucleotide away.

The V and J ends lost 5 bases and 7 bases, in that order; junction bases with no gene match: 6. The CDR3 length is 14 residues. Next came a second PCR, run for about 7 to 12 cycles, which used a sample-barcoded 5' primer along with a J-beta primer mix. Every cDNA molecule bore a tag from a template-switch adaptor containing 12 random nucleotides. TCRdb itself ran the 5' RACE reads through MiXCR, one entry per CDR3 protein. The profile covers roughly 800,000 distinct CDR3 sequences, with around 34% appearing a single time and 13% taken by the ten largest. Study results and limitations: Getting older went along with TCR beta diversity per million T cells dropping roughly linearly. Changes in expanded clonotypes were possibly confounded, as the CMV status of donors was unknown.

Sequencing used blood. This sequence was found in a man younger than 30 in good health. The chain links TRBV12-3 or TRBV12-4 to TRBJ2-4, with TRBD1 identical over 9 bases. The CDR3 protein is CASSQGQGNNIQYF. In DNA form, the CDR3 reads TGTGCCAGCAGTCAGGGACAGGGCAACAACATTCAGTACTTC.